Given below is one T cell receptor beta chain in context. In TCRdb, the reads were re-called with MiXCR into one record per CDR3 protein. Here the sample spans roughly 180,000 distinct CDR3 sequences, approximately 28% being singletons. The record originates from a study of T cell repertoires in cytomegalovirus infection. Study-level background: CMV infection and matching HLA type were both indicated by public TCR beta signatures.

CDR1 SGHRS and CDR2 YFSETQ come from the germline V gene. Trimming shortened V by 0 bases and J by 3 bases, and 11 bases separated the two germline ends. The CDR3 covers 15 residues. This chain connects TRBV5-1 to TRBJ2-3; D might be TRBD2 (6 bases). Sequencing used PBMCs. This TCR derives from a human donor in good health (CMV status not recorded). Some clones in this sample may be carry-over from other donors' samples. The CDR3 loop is CASSLERVGTDTQYF. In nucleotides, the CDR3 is TGCGCCAGCAGCTTGGAGCGGGTGGGGACAGATACGCAGTATTTT.